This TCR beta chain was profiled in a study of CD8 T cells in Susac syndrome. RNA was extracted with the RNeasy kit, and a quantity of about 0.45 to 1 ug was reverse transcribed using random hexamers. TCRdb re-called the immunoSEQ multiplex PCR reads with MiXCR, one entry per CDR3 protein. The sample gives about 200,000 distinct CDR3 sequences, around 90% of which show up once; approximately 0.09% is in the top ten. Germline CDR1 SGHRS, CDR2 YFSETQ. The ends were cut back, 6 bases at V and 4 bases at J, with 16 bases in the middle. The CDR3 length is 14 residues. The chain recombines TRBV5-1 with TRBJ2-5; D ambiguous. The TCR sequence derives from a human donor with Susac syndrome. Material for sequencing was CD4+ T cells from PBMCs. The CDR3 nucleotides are TGCGCCAGCATTGAGTCCCCCGCAGGAGAGACCCAGTACTTC. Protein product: CASIESPAGETQYF.